One sample yielded the 9 T cell receptor beta chains listed below, sequenced in a study of T cell changes during pregnancy in multiple sclerosis (dated by TCRdb to about 2019). Preparation of the library involved the immunoSEQ multiplex PCR assay. TCRdb took this table from immuneACCESS and kept in-frame rearrangements with V and J called. Such tables lack part of the clones; where checked against another copy, unresolved V genes explain under half of the gap, and the rest is unexplained. The sample table records approximately 90,000 clones; 90% to 95% of these occur just once. The ten largest account for 0.7% to 0.95% of the sample. The sequencing here drew on peripheral blood, taken in the third trimester of pregnancy. Source of these receptors: a female donor with multiple sclerosis, enrolled in a pregnancy study.

The chain combines TRBV4-1 with TRBJ2-5; possible D gene TRBD2, 6 bases. The CDR3 loop spans 15 amino acids. Germline V gives CDR1 MGHRA, CDR2 YSYEKL. Between the trimmed V and J ends, which lost 1 base and 4 bases, there was a span of 13 bases. The CDR3: CASSQGRGVGETQYF. CDR3 in DNA: TGCGCCAGCAGCCAAGGGCGGGGAGTTGGAGAGACCCAGTACTTC.

This chain joins TRBV4-1 and TRBJ1-2; the D gene is possibly TRBD1 (6 bases). The CDR3 is made up of 16 amino acids. The V end was cut by 0 bases, the J end by 8 bases, with 19 bases between. Germline values: CDR1 MGHRA, CDR2 YSYEKL. The CDR3, as DNA: TGCGCCAGCAGCCAAGAGAGCCTCGGACAGTCAAACGGCTACACCTTC. Translating it yields CASSQESLGQSNGYTF.

The chain combines TRBV9 with TRBJ1-1; 9 nucleotides agree with TRBD1. V shed 3 bases and J 0 bases; nucleotides not matched to a gene: 6. Germline CDR1 is SGDLS and CDR2 is YYNGEE. The CDR3 runs 16 residues. The CDR3 DNA follows: TGTGCCAGCAGCGAGGGGACAGGGCTGATGAACACTGAAGCTTTCTTT. Its translation is CASSEGTGLMNTEAFF. The whole variable domain, remainder taken from reference TRBV9 and TRBJ1-1, is DSGVTQTPKHLITATGQRVTLRCSPRSGDLSVYWYQQSLDQGLQFLIQYYNGEERAKGNILERFSAQQFPDLHSELNLSSLELGDSALYFCASSEGTGLMNTEAFFGQGTRLTVV.

The gene calls are TRBV23-1 and TRBJ2-7; possible D gene TRBD1, 6 bases. TRBV23-1 qualifies as an ORF whose function is uncertain. V lost 4 bases and J lost 0, with 13 bases in between. This CDR3 spans 15 amino acids. The CDR3 reads CASSPWDNPSYEQYF. The CDR3, as DNA: TGCGCCAGCAGTCCGTGGGACAACCCCTCCTACGAGCAGTACTTC.

This sequence joins TRBV25-1 and TRBJ1-1; no definite D call. The V end was cut by 3 bases, the J end by 7 bases, with 15 bases between. The CDR3 extends over 14 amino acids. Germline CDR1 reads MGHDK; CDR2 reads SYGVNS. CDR3 protein: CASSDLYGLVEAFF. For the CDR3, the DNA is TGTGCCAGCAGTGATCTCTATGGTCTTGTTGAAGCTTTCTTT.

V gene TRBV4-1 combines with J gene TRBJ1-1; D is undetermined. The CDR3 has 15 amino acids. The germline V gene has CDR1 MGHRA and CDR2 YSYEKL. Trimming removed 1 base at V and 1 base at J, with 10 bases between. Here the CDR3 reads CASSQAIDWNTEAFF. CDR3 DNA sequence: TGCGCCAGCAGCCAAGCGATTGACTGGAACACTGAAGCTTTCTTT.

This rearrangement joins TRBV5-8 to TRBJ2-7, with TRBD1 identical over 8 bases. Germline V lookup: CDR1 SGHTS, CDR2 YDEGEE. V shed 3 bases, J shed 5 bases, and the junction held 13 bases outside the gene matches. The CDR3 is 16 residues long. The CDR3 nucleotides read TGTGCCAGCAGCTCACCGCAGGGGGCTTATAGGCACGAGCAGTACTTC. Its translation is CASSSPQGAYRHEQYF.

This clone was detected once. The chain links TRBV7-9 to TRBJ1-1; unclear D gene. Germline values: CDR1 SEHNR, CDR2 FQNEAQ (reference sequence). The ends were cut back, 3 bases at V and 2 bases at J, with 10 bases in the middle. The CDR3 sequence is 14 residues long. CDR3 loop: CASSLSQANTEAFF. The DNA for the CDR3 is TGTGCCAGCAGCTTGAGCCAGGCTAACACTGAAGCTTTCTTT.

DNA of the CDR3: TGTGCCAGCAGCTCCCAAGGGACTAGGGAGGAGACCCAGTACTTC. This sequence encodes CASSSQGTREETQYF. The V call is TRBV7-9, the J call TRBJ2-5, with 8 nucleotides matching TRBD2. Trimming at V came to 4 bases and at J to 5 bases, leaving 9 bases not matched to a gene. The CDR3 totals 15 residues. Germline lookup yields CDR1 SEHNR and CDR2 FQNEAQ (reference sequence).